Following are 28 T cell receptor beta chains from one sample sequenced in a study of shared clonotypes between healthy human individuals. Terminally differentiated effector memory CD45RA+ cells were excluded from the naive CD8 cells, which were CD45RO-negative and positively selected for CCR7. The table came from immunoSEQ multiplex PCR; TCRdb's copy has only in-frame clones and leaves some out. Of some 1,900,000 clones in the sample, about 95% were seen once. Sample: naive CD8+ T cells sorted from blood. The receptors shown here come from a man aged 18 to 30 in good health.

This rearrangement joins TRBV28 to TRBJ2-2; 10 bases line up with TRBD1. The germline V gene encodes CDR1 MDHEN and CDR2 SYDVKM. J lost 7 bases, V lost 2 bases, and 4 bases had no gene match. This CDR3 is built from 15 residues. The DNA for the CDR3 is TGTGCCAGCAGTTTAGGGACAGGGGAAAGCGGGGAGCTGTTTTTT. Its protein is CASSLGTGESGELFF.

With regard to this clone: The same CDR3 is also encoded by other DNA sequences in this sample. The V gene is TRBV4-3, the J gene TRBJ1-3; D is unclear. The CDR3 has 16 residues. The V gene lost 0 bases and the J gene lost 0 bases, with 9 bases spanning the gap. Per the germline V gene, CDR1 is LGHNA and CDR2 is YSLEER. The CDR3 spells CASSQDLNSSGNTIYF. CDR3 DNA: TGCGCCAGCAGCCAAGATCTGAATAGCTCTGGAAACACCATATATTTT.

CDR3 sequence reads: CAKQGKSVGGNTIYF. CDR3 DNA sequence: TGTGCTAAACAGGGAAAGTCAGTAGGGGGAAACACCATATATTTT. The chain uses TRBV7-7 and TRBJ1-3; tentatively, D is TRBD1 (6 bases). There are 15 residues in the CDR3. Germline CDR1 is SSHAT and CDR2 is FNYEAQ (reference sequence).

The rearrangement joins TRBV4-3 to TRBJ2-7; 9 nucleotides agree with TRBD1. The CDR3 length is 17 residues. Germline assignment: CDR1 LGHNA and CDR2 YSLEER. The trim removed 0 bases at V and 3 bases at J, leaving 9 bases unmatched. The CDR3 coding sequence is TGCGCCAGCAGCCAAGAAGCTGCGGGACAGGGTTTCTACGAGCAGTACTTC. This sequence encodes CASSQEAAGQGFYEQYF.

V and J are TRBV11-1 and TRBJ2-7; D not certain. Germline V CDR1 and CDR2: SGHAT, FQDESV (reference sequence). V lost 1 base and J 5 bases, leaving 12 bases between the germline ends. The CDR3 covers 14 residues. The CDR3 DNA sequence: TGTGCCAGCAGCTTAGATACGGCTGGGGACGAGCAGTACTTC. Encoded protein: CASSLDTAGDEQYF.

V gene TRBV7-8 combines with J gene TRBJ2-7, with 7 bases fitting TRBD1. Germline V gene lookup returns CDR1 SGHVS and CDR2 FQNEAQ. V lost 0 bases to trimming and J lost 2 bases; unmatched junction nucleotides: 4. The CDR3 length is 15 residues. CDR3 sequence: CASSLAGTATYEQYF. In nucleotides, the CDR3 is TGTGCCAGCAGCTTAGCGGGGACAGCCACCTACGAGCAGTACTTC.

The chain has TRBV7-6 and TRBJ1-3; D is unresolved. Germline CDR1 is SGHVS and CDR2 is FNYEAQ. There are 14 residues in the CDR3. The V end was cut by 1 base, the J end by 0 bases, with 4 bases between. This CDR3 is CASSLGISGNTIYF. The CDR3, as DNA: TGTGCCAGCAGCTTAGGCATCTCTGGAAACACCATATATTTT.

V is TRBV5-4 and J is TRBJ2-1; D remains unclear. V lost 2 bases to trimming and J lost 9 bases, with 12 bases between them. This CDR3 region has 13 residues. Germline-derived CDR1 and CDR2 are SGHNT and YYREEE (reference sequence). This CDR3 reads CASSFGPPGEQFF. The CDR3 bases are TGTGCCAGCAGCTTTGGACCGCCCGGTGAGCAGTTCTTC.

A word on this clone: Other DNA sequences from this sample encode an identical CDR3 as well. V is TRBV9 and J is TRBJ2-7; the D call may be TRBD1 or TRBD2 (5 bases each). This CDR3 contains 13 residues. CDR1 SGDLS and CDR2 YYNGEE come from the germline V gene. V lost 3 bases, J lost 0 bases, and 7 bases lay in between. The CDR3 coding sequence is TGTGCCAGCAGCGGAGGGGCCTCCTACGAGCAGTACTTC. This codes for CASSGGASYEQYF.

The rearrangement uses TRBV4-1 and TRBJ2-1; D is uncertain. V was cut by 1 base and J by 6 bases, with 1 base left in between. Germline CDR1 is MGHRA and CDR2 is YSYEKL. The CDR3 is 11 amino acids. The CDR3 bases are TGCGCCAGCAGCCAAGCCAATGAGCAGTTCTTC. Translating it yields CASSQANEQFF.

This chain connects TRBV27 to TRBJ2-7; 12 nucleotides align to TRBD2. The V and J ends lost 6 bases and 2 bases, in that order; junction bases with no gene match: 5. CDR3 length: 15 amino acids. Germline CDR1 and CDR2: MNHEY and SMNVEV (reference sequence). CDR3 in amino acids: CASRLAGGSAYEQYF. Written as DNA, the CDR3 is TGTGCCAGCAGACTAGCGGGGGGTAGTGCCTACGAGCAGTACTTC.

The CDR3 loop is CASSLGYPEFF. CDR3 nucleotides: TGTGCCAGCAGCTTAGGGTACCCGGAGTTCTTC. This sequence joins TRBV5-6 and TRBJ2-1; D gene uncertain. Between the trimmed V and J ends, which lost 2 bases and 14 bases, there was a span of 11 bases. The V gene's germline CDR1 is SGHDT and CDR2 YYEEEE. The CDR3 loop spans 11 amino acids.

The CDR3 loop reads CASSQDLEGQNEKLFF. CDR3 in DNA: TGCGCCAGCAGCCAAGATCTGGAGGGGCAGAATGAAAAACTGTTTTTT. The chain links TRBV4-3 to TRBJ1-4; a weak D match, TRBD1 (5 bases). CDR1 is LGHNA, CDR2 YSLEER, per germline. The CDR3 length is 16 residues. V was shortened by 0 bases and J by 5 bases, with 13 bases between the two germline ends.

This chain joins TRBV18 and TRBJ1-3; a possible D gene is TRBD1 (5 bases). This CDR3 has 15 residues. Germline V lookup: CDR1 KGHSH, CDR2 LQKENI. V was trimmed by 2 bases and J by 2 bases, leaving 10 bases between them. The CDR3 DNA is TGTGCCAGCTCACCAACAGGATTTACTGGAAACACCATATATTTT. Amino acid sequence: CASSPTGFTGNTIYF.

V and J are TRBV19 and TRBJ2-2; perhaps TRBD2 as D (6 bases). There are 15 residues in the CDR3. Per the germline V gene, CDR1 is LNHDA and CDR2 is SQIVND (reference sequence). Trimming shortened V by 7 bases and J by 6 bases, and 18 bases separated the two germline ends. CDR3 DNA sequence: TGTGCCAGTAACGAGAGTCCGGGAGTATCCGGGGAGCTGTTTTTT. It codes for CASNESPGVSGELFF.

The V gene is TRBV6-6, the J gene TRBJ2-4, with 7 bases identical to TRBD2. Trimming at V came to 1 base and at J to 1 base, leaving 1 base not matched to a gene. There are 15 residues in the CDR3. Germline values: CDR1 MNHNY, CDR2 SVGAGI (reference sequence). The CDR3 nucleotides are TGTGCCAGCAGTTACTATAGCGGGGCCAAAAACATTCAGTACTTC. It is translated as CASSYYSGAKNIQYF.

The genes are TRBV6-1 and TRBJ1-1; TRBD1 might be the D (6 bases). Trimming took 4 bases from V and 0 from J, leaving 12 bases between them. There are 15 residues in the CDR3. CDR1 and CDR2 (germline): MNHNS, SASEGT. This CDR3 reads CASSAARGLNTEAFF. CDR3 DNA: TGTGCCAGCAGTGCGGCCAGGGGACTGAACACTGAAGCTTTCTTT.

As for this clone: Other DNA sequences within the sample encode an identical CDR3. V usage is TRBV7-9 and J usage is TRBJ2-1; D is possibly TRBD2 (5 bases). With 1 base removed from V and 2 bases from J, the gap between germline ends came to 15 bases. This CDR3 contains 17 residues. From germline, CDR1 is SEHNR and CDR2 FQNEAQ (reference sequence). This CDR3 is CASSLEVGLATYNEQFF. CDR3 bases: TGTGCCAGCAGCTTAGAGGTAGGACTGGCCACCTACAATGAGCAGTTCTTC.

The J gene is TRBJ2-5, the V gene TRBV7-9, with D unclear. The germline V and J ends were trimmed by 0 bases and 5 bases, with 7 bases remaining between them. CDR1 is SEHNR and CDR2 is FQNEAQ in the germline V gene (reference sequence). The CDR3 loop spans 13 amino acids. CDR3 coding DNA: TGTGCCAGCAGCTTAGCTGGGTCGGAGACCCAGTACTTC. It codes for CASSLAGSETQYF.

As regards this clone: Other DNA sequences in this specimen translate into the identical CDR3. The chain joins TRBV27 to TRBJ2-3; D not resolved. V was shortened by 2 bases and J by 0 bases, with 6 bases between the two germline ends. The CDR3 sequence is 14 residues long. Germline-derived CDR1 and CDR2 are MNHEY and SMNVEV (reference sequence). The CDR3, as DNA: TGTGCCAGCAGTTTACTCTCTAGCACAGATACGCAGTATTTT. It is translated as CASSLLSSTDTQYF.

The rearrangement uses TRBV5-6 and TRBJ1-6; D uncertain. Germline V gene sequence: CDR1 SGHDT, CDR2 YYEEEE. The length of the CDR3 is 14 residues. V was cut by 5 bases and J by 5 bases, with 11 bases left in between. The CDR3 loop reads CASSYTTDNSPLHF. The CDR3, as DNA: TGTGCCAGCAGTTACACTACTGATAATTCACCCCTCCACTTT.

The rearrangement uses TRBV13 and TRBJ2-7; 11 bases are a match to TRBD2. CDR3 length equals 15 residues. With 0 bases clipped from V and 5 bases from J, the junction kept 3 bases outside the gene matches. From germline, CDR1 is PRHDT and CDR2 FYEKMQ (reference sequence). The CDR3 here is CASSLGLAGDDEQYF. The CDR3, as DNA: TGTGCCAGCAGCTTAGGACTAGCGGGAGACGACGAGCAGTACTTC. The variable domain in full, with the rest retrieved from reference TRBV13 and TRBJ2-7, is AAGVIQSPRHLIKEKRETATLKCYPIPRHDTVYWYQQGPGQDPQFLISFYEKMQSDKGSIPDRFSAQQFSDYHSELNMSSLELGDSALYFCASSLGLAGDDEQYFGPGTRLTVT.

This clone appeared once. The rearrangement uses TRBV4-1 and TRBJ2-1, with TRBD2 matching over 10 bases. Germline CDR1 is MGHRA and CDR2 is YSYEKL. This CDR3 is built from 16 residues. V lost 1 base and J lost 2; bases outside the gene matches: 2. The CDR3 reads CASSQVLAGAYNEQFF. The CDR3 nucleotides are TGCGCCAGCAGCCAAGTGCTAGCGGGAGCCTACAATGAGCAGTTCTTC.

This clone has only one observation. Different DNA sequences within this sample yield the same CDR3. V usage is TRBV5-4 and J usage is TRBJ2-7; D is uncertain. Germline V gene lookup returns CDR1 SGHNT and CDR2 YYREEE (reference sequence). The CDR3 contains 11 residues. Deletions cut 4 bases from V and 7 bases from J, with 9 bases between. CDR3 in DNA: TGTGCCAGCAGCCTGGGTAATGAGCAGTACTTC. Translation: CASSLGNEQYF.

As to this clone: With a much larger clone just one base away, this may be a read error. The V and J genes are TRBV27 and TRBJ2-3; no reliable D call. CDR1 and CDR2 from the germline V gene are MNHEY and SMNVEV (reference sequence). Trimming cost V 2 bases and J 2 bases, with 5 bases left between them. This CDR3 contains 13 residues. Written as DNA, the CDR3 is TGTGCCAGCAGTTTAAGCGACACAGATACGCAGTATTTT. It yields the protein CASSLSDTDTQYF.

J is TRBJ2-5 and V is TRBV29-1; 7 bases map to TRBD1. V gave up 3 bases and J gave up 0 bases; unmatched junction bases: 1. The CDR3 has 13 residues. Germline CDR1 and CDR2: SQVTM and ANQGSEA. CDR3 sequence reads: CSVEDRYQETQYF. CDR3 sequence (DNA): TGCAGCGTTGAGGACAGGTACCAAGAGACCCAGTACTTC.

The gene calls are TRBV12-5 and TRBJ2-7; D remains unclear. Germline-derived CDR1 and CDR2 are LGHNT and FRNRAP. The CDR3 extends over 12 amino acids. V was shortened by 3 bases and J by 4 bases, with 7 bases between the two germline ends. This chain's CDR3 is CASGFHRYEQYF. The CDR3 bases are TGTGCTAGTGGTTTTCACAGATACGAGCAGTACTTC.

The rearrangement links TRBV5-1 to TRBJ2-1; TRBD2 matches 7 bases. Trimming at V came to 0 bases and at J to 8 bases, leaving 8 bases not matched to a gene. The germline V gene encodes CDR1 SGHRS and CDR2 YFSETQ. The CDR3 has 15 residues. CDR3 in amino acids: CASSLAGGGRDEQFF. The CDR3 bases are TGCGCCAGCAGCTTGGCCGGCGGGGGTCGGGATGAGCAGTTCTTC.